The source of this TCR beta chain is a study of blood T cell repertoires in COVID-19. The overall study: The study drew acute and convalescent COVID-19 samples from the United States, Italy and Spain. Sample material is recorded as cDNA or gDNA derived from T cells, B-cell-depleted T cells, or PBMCs.

Source study methods: The authors estimated nucleated cell counts from reference gene primer amplification. The method was immunoSEQ multiplex PCR; TCRdb's version includes in-frame clones alone and lacks a portion of them. V and J calls and clone size are given by that table; D and trimming were obtained from the DNA. The sample records some 250,000 clones, 83% being singletons. The CDR3 is 16 residues long. The V and J ends lost 4 bases and 0 bases, in that order; junction bases with no gene match: 7. Germline-derived CDR1 and CDR2 are SGHTA and FQGNSA. The chain couples TRBV7-2 to TRBJ2-3; 7 bases match TRBD2. This receptor was identified in a man aged 40-55 years with active or convalescent COVID-19. Material for sequencing was peripheral blood. CDR3 residues: CASSSSLAASTDTQYF. CDR3 DNA sequence: TGTGCCAGCAGCTCAAGTCTAGCGGCTAGCACAGATACGCAGTATTTT.